The sequence of this T cell receptor beta chain was determined in a study of identical twins. This clonotype occurred many times. The CDR3 has 13 residues. The germline V gene has CDR1 MNHEY and CDR2 SVGEGT. Trimming took 6 bases from V and 6 from J; bases not matched to a gene: 8. TCRdb called the 5' RACE reads again in MiXCR, with one record for every CDR3 protein. The sample shows about 250,000 distinct CDR3 sequences, around 15% of them seen only once. Input material: memory (CD45RO+) T cells sorted from blood. The V call is TRBV6-2 or TRBV6-3, the J call TRBJ2-7; 7 bases line up with TRBD2. This clonotype was sampled from a woman under 30 in good health. The chain's CDR3 is CASSSVAGVEQYF. The CDR3 DNA is TGTGCCAGCAGCTCTGTCGCGGGAGTCGAGCAGTACTTC.